This record looks at one T cell receptor (beta chain) sequence and its context. What it recognizes is unknown. Other nucleotide sequences from this sample produce the same CDR3. The V and J ends lost 2 bases and 0 bases respectively, with 8 bases between them. Germline assignment: CDR1 MNHNS and CDR2 SASEGT. The CDR3 loop spans 14 amino acids. Naive CD8 cells were CD45RO-negative, positively selected for CCR7, excluding terminally differentiated effector memory CD45RA+ cells. Each of the donors was a healthy adult who was HIV-negative and had not had a recent acute infection or vaccination. This sample was included in a study of shared clonotypes between healthy human individuals. Findings of the study overall: An expected dependence of interdonor clonotype sharing on sequencing depth was noted.

Genomic DNA of every subset was divided equally among multiple immunoSEQ plates. Replicate sorted-subset PCRs were loaded with around 0.2 ug DNA, 25,000 to 30,000 T cell genomes. Repertoires were generated with immunoSEQ multiplex PCR, while TCRdb's copy carries only in-frame clones and drops some. The sample lists under 2,000,000 clones; about 95% were seen once. The chain joins TRBV6-1 to TRBJ2-7, with D unclear. The TCR comes from a young man in good health. The sample consisted of naive CD8+ T cells sorted from blood. The chain's CDR3 is CASSELGGSYEQYF. CDR3 in DNA: TGTGCCAGCAGTGAATTGGGCGGCTCCTACGAGCAGTACTTC.